Listed below are T cell receptor beta chains from one sample, sequenced in a study of Ad26.COV2.S vaccination and SARS-CoV-2 variants. The repertoire was sequenced with immunoSEQ multiplex PCR; TCRdb's copy has only in-frame clones and lacks some. Here the sample spans around 450,000 clones, nearly 90% being singletons. The sample here was peripheral blood, taken in a trial of Ad26.COV2.S vaccine versus placebo. These TCRs come from a person aged 18-60 years who received the Ad26.COV2.S COVID-19 vaccine or a placebo. Both conserved end residues are part of each CDR3. The D gene is left open where the match is weak. Size is stated for part of the rows, as once, few or many counts, or as a class when the clone is expanded.

abundance,v_gene,len,j_gene,d_gene,CDR3nt,CDR3aa
NA,TRBV3-1/TRBV3-2,13,TRBJ2-3,NA,TGTGCCAGCGGTAAGACCCGCACAGATACGCAGTATTTT,CASGKTRTDTQYF
NA,TRBV27,18,TRBJ2-5,NA,TGTGCCAGCAGTTTATCGCAACGGACGGCCCGGTACCAAGAGACCCAGTACTTC,CASSLSQRTARYQETQYF
once,TRBV6-6,12,TRBJ1-5,NA,TGTGCCAGCAAAGCGGGAGATCAGCCCCAGCATTTT,CASKAGDQPQHF
NA,TRBV18,17,TRBJ1-5,NA,TGTGCCAGCTCACCAAGGCCAGGGGTGGGGAGCAATCAGCCCCAGCATTTT,CASSPRPGVGSNQPQHF
NA,TRBV5-1,16,TRBJ1-2,NA,TGCGCCAGCAGCTTGGCCCACATTGGGGCCAACTATGGCTACACCTTC,CASSLAHIGANYGYTF
NA,TRBV18,16,TRBJ2-3,TRBD2,TGTGCCAGCTCACCAGGGACTAGCGGGAGTTGGGATACGCAGTATTTT,CASSPGTSGSWDTQYF
NA,TRBV6-2/TRBV6-3,14,TRBJ2-3,NA,TGTGCCAGCAGCCACGGCTCTCCTCCAGGTACGCAGTATTTT,CASSHGSPPGTQYF
NA,TRBV12-3/TRBV12-4,12,TRBJ2-5,NA,TGTGCCAGTCAGGGTTTCCAAGAGACCCAGTACTTC,CASQGFQETQYF
once,TRBV30,15,TRBJ1-1,NA,TGTGCCTGGAGGACGTGGGAAACTAGGAACACTGAAGCTTTCTTT,CAWRTWETRNTEAFF
NA,TRBV19,16,TRBJ2-6,NA,TGTGCCAGTAGTATACGAGGTTGGGATGGGGCCAACGTCCTGACTTTC,CASSIRGWDGANVLTF
NA,TRBV29-1,15,TRBJ2-3,NA,TGCAGCGTGGGGGGCCCCGCACAGATAACAGATACGCAGTATTTT,CSVGGPAQITDTQYF
NA,TRBV6-6,15,TRBJ1-2,NA,TGTGCCAGCAGTCAGAGTCTAACAGGGATTACTGGCTACACCTTC,CASSQSLTGITGYTF
NA,TRBV3-1/TRBV3-2,13,TRBJ2-3,NA,TGTGCCAGCAGCCAAGATCCCCGAGATACGCAGTATTTT,CASSQDPRDTQYF
NA,TRBV2,11,TRBJ2-5,NA,TGTGCCAGCAGAGTACAGGGTACCCAGTACTTC,CASRVQGTQYF
NA,TRBV7-9,12,TRBJ2-5,NA,TGTGCCAGCAGCTTAGAGGAGGGGACCCAGTACTTC,CASSLEEGTQYF
few,TRBV9,13,TRBJ2-1,NA,TGTGCCAGCAGCGTAGTTAGTGGGGGGCCGCAGTTCTTC,CASSVVSGGPQFF
NA,TRBV19,14,TRBJ1-3,TRBD1,TGTGCCAGTAGTATCCCAGGGGGCGGAAACACCATATATTTT,CASSIPGGGNTIYF
NA,TRBV7-2,16,TRBJ2-1,TRBD2,TGTGCCAGCAGCGCGACTAGCGGGAGGCCGGGGAATGAGCAGTTCTTC,CASSATSGRPGNEQFF
NA,TRBV15,13,TRBJ1-1,NA,TGTGCCACCTACGTGGAGGGGAACACTGAAGCTTTCTTT,CATYVEGNTEAFF
NA,TRBV5-1,16,TRBJ2-1,TRBD2,TGCGCCAGCAGCGATAGGACTAGCGGGGCAATCGATGAGCAGTTCTTC,CASSDRTSGAIDEQFF
once,TRBV5-1,13,TRBJ1-2,NA,TGCGCCAGCAGCTCACAGGGTACACAGGGCTACACCTTC,CASSSQGTQGYTF
NA,TRBV7-9,13,TRBJ1-4,NA,TGTGCCAGCCACCGGGACAACAATGAAAAACTGTTTTTT,CASHRDNNEKLFF
NA,TRBV10-3,15,TRBJ2-1,NA,TGTGCCATCAAGGGCCCGGGACAAGAAGCCAATGAGCAGTTCTTC,CAIKGPGQEANEQFF
once,TRBV18,15,TRBJ2-3,NA,TGTGCCAGCTCACCAGACGGCGGGGGCACAGATACGCAGTATTTT,CASSPDGGGTDTQYF
NA,TRBV19,15,TRBJ2-1,NA,TGTGCCAGTAGAAGCTTGCGGGATTCCTACAATGAGCAGTTCTTC,CASRSLRDSYNEQFF
NA,TRBV6-2/TRBV6-3,11,TRBJ1-1,NA,TGTGCCAGCAGTTACAGGGGCCGAGCTTTCTTT,CASSYRGRAFF
NA,TRBV7-2,15,TRBJ1-1,NA,TGTGCCAGCAGCTTATTCGGGGCGGCGGGCACTGAAGCTTTCTTT,CASSLFGAAGTEAFF
NA,TRBV9,12,TRBJ1-2,TRBD1,TGTGCCAGCAGCGCAGGGGGCTGGGGCTACACCTTC,CASSAGGWGYTF
NA,TRBV27,13,TRBJ1-1,NA,TGTGCCAGCAGTTTAGGGGGCTGGACTGAAGCTTTCTTT,CASSLGGWTEAFF
NA,TRBV9,16,TRBJ2-3,TRBD2,TGTGCCAGCAGCGCGGGACTAGCGGGAGGGCTAGATACGCAGTATTTT,CASSAGLAGGLDTQYF
NA,TRBV24-1,13,TRBJ2-1,NA,TGTGCCACCAGTGACCCGGACTCCTATACTCTGTTCTTC,CATSDPDSYTLFF
NA,TRBV7-3,14,TRBJ2-5,NA,TGTGCCAGCAGCGGAGGGACAGCCGGGGAGACCCAGTACTTC,CASSGGTAGETQYF
NA,TRBV18,13,TRBJ2-5,NA,TGTGCCAGCTCAGATAGCGGTTGGGAGACCCAGTACTTC,CASSDSGWETQYF
few,TRBV21-1,16,TRBJ1-6,NA,TGTGCCAGCAGCAAGAGAGGGGGACAGGGGATCTCACCCCTCCACTTT,CASSKRGGQGISPLHF
NA,TRBV5-6,11,TRBJ1-1,NA,TGTGCCAGCAGCAGCGGTGGGGGTTTACTCTTT,CASSSGGGLLF
NA,TRBV5-4,13,TRBJ2-1,NA,TGTGCCAGCAGCTCCCCTCGCCTCAATGAGCAGTTCTTC,CASSSPRLNEQFF